One sample yielded the 30 T cell receptor beta chains listed below, sequenced in a study of cytomegalovirus exposure and HLA in healthy donors. Both 60 Vbeta primers and 13 Jbeta primers went into the PCR. Profiled with immunoSEQ multiplex PCR; TCRdb holds only in-frame clones, not every one. This table holds some 200,000 clones, about 81% found once. The sequencing sample was made of PBMCs. Receptor source: a woman in her thirties or forties in good health and CMV-seronegative.

This chain links TRBV27 with TRBJ1-5; TRBD1 aligns across 9 bases. J lost 0 bases, V lost 5 bases, and 11 bases had no gene match. Germline CDR1 reads MNHEY; CDR2 reads SMNVEV (reference sequence). The CDR3 covers 18 residues. CDR3 sequence reads: CASSTGQGRGRSNQPQHF. For the CDR3, the DNA is TGTGCCAGCAGTACCGGACAGGGGAGGGGGCGTAGCAATCAGCCCCAGCATTTT.

The CDR3 spells CANPTGGGPGELFF. The CDR3 DNA reads as TGCGCCAACCCGACAGGGGGCGGGCCCGGGGAGCTGTTTTTT. The V and J genes are TRBV5-1 and TRBJ2-2; 10 bases are shared with TRBD1. Per germline, CDR1 SGHRS and CDR2 YFSETQ. CDR3 length: 14 amino acids. The junction had 8 bases not matched to a gene; V was cut back by 9 bases and J by 6 bases.

V is TRBV19 and J is TRBJ2-7; 7 nucleotides align to TRBD1. The V segment lost 3 bases and the J segment 3 bases; nucleotides outside the gene matches: 5. The CDR3 is made up of 14 amino acids. Per the germline V gene, CDR1 is LNHDA and CDR2 is SQIVND (reference sequence). CDR3 amino acids: CASSISTGLYEQYF. DNA of the CDR3: TGTGCCAGTAGTATCTCGACAGGGCTCTACGAGCAGTACTTC. Full variable domain (rest looked up from reference TRBV19 and TRBJ2-7): DGGITQSPKYLFRKEGQNVTLSCEQNLNHDAMYWYRQDPGQGLRLIYYSQIVNDFQKGDIAEGYSVSREKKESFPLTVTSAQKNPTAFYLCASSISTGLYEQYFGPGTRLTVT.

This clone occurred a few times. CDR3: CASSQRLALNEQFF. CDR3 nucleotide sequence: TGTGCCAGCAGTCAGCGACTGGCTCTCAATGAGCAGTTCTTC. The chain couples TRBV6-6 to TRBJ2-1, with D unclear. Germline CDR1 reads MNHNY; CDR2 reads SVGAGI (reference sequence). The length of the CDR3 is 14 residues. Trimming left V 5 bases short and J 6 bases short, with 14 bases between.

V is TRBV7-2 and J is TRBJ2-5; TRBD1 agrees at 7 bases. This CDR3 has 17 residues. The germline gives CDR1 SGHTA, CDR2 FQGNSA. V lost 5 bases and J lost 3; bases outside the gene matches: 15. CDR3: CASSMIFAGTDKETQYF. For the CDR3, the DNA is TGTGCCAGCAGCATGATCTTTGCCGGGACAGACAAAGAGACCCAGTACTTC. Together with reference TRBV7-2 and TRBJ2-5, the CDR3 gives the full variable domain: GAGVSQSPSNKVTEKGKDVELRCDPISGHTALYWYRQSLGQGLEFLIYFQGNSAPDKSGLPSDRFSAERTGGSVSTLTIQRTQQEDSAVYLCASSMIFAGTDKETQYFGPGTRLLVL.

The chain carries TRBV2 and TRBJ2-5, with 10 bases matching TRBD1. The J call is doubtful: the DNA matches TRBJ2-7 better. This CDR3 spans 15 amino acids. The V gene's germline CDR1 is SNHLY and CDR2 FYNNEI. The CDR3 sequence is CAINRDRGLPYEQYF. In nucleotides, the CDR3 is TGTGCCATAAACCGGGACAGGGGCCTTCCCTACGAGCAGTACTTC.

For the CDR3, the DNA is TGTGCCAGCAGCCGTTATGGACTAGGGGAATACGAGCAGTACTTC. As protein: CASSRYGLGEYEQYF. J is TRBJ2-7 and V is TRBV7-2; TRBD2 aligns across 7 bases. The germline V gene encodes CDR1 SGHTA and CDR2 FQGNSA. Trimming took 5 bases from V and 4 from J; bases not matched to a gene: 11. The CDR3 is 15 residues long. The complete variable domain, with remaining parts taken from reference TRBV7-2 and TRBJ2-7, reads GAGVSQSPSNKVTEKGKDVELRCDPISGHTALYWYRQSLGQGLEFLIYFQGNSAPDKSGLPSDRFSAERTGGSVSTLTIQRTQQEDSAVYLCASSRYGLGEYEQYFGPGTRLTVT.

This chain connects TRBV10-3 to TRBJ1-5; TRBD1 matches at 7 bases. With 10 bases clipped from V and 2 bases from J, the junction kept 8 bases outside the gene matches. The CDR3 totals 14 residues. Germline V CDR1 and CDR2: ENHRY, SYGVKD. The CDR3 DNA reads as TGTGCCAGTAGACAGGGTATCGGCAATCAGCCCCAGCATTTT. Translating it yields CASRQGIGNQPQHF.

This clone occurred a few times. The J gene is TRBJ2-7, the V gene TRBV6-5, with TRBD1 as a possible D gene (6 bases). The germline V gene has CDR1 MNHEY and CDR2 SVGAGI. This CDR3 has 14 amino acids. With 6 bases removed from V and 7 bases from J, the gap between germline ends came to 19 bases. As DNA, the CDR3 is TGTGCCAGCAGCTATCGCCAGGGGCAGGGGGAGCAGTACTTC. Amino acids: CASSYRQGQGEQYF.

This sequence joins TRBV29-1 and TRBJ1-2; the match to TRBD1 covers 7 bases. V shed 5 bases and J 6 bases; nucleotides not matched to a gene: 9. CDR1 and CDR2 (germline): SQVTM, ANQGSEA. The CDR3 spans 13 residues. In DNA, the CDR3 is TGCAGCGTTACCCGGGCAGGGGGAGATGGCTACACCTTC. Its translation is CSVTRAGGDGYTF. Using reference TRBV29-1 and TRBJ1-2 for the parts outside the CDR3, the full variable domain is SAVISQKPSRDICQRGTSLTIQCQVDSQVTMMFWYRQQPGQSLTLIATANQGSEATYESGFVIDKFPISRPNLTFSTLTVSNMSPEDSSIYLCSVTRAGGDGYTFGSGTRLTVV.

Only a few counts were recorded for this clone. V usage is TRBV29-1 and J usage is TRBJ2-1; 7 nucleotides line up with TRBD2. The CDR3 covers 13 residues. Germline V gives CDR1 SQVTM, CDR2 ANQGSEA. The V segment lost 5 bases and the J segment 5 bases; nucleotides outside the gene matches: 6. The CDR3 sequence: CSVRREGNNEQFF. For the CDR3, the DNA is TGCAGCGTTCGGAGGGAGGGAAACAATGAGCAGTTCTTC.

This clone appeared once. The chain couples TRBV5-6 to TRBJ1-6; D is undetermined. Between the trimmed V and J ends, which lost 1 base and 7 bases, there was a span of 9 bases. The germline gives CDR1 SGHDT, CDR2 YYEEEE. This CDR3 spans 14 amino acids. CDR3 sequence: CASSLPGLNSPLHF. CDR3 bases: TGTGCCAGCAGCTTGCCAGGATTGAATTCACCCCTCCACTTT.

V gene TRBV30 combines with J gene TRBJ1-1; D remains unclear. Germline V gene sequence: CDR1 GTSNPN, CDR2 SVGIG (reference sequence). V was trimmed by 1 base and J by 0 bases, leaving 12 bases between them. The CDR3 runs to 15 residues. The CDR3 nucleotides are TGTGCCTGGAGTGGCGGCGAACAAATGAACACTGAAGCTTTCTTT. This translates into CAWSGGEQMNTEAFF.

The genes are TRBV19 and TRBJ2-5; 9 bases fit TRBD2. The V segment lost 3 bases and the J segment 2 bases; nucleotides outside the gene matches: 4. This CDR3 comprises 15 residues. CDR1 is LNHDA and CDR2 is SQIVND in the germline V gene (reference sequence). CDR3 DNA: TGTGCCAGTAGTATCGGACTAGCGCCGCAAGAGACCCAGTACTTC. Amino acids: CASSIGLAPQETQYF.

V gene TRBV28 combines with J gene TRBJ2-7; 8 bases fit TRBD1. Germline V CDR1 and CDR2: MDHEN, SYDVKM. V gave up 2 bases and J gave up 3 bases; unmatched junction bases: 6. CDR3 length: 15 residues. CDR3 nucleotides: TGTGCCAGCAGTTTAGCATCAGGGGGCAGCTACGAGCAGTACTTC. Its protein is CASSLASGGSYEQYF.

This chain joins TRBV19 and TRBJ2-1; 8 nucleotides align to TRBD2. This CDR3 contains 18 residues. With 2 bases clipped from V and 3 bases from J, the junction kept 12 bases outside the gene matches. Germline V gives CDR1 LNHDA, CDR2 SQIVND (reference sequence). The CDR3 sequence: CASSISSGSGRVYNEQFF. In DNA form, the CDR3 reads TGTGCCAGTAGTATAAGTTCGGGAAGCGGGAGAGTCTACAATGAGCAGTTCTTC.

V usage is TRBV19 and J usage is TRBJ1-2, with 10 bases fitting TRBD1. CDR1 and CDR2 from the germline V gene are LNHDA and SQIVND (reference sequence). This CDR3 is 19 amino acids long. V shed 5 bases and J 4 bases; nucleotides not matched to a gene: 19. Here the CDR3 DNA reads TGTGCCAGTAGTCTTCCCCGGGACAGGGGAGCTTTAAGGCGCTATGGCTACACCTTC. Translating it yields CASSLPRDRGALRRYGYTF.

The V call is TRBV4-1, the J call TRBJ2-3; 9 bases are a match to TRBD2. Trimming at V came to 1 base and at J to 2 bases, leaving 1 base not matched to a gene. The CDR3 runs to 15 residues. The V gene's germline CDR1 is MGHRA and CDR2 YSYEKL. The CDR3, as DNA: TGCGCCAGCAGCCAAGTAGCGGGAGCCACAGATACGCAGTATTTT. Translation: CASSQVAGATDTQYF.

V and J are TRBV2 and TRBJ1-5; D possibly corresponds to TRBD1 (5 bases). The CDR3 is 14 amino acids. The germline gives CDR1 SNHLY, CDR2 FYNNEI. Trimming stripped 8 bases from V and 0 bases from J, with 11 bases between. The CDR3 reads CASEDTYSNQPQHF. CDR3 nucleotides: TGTGCCAGCGAGGACACTTATAGCAATCAGCCCCAGCATTTT.

The CDR3 spells CASSRKLGGTDTQYF. The CDR3 nucleotides read TGTGCCAGCAGCAGAAAACTAGGAGGGACAGATACGCAGTATTTT. This chain connects TRBV7-3 to TRBJ2-3, with D perhaps TRBD2 (6 bases). The CDR3 sequence is 15 residues long. Germline V gives CDR1 SGHTA, CDR2 FQGTGA. V was trimmed by 5 bases and J by 3 bases, leaving 15 bases between them.

This clone came up once. The CDR3: CASSKDRTGGRADYGYTF. The CDR3 region has the DNA TGTGCCAGCAGCAAAGACAGGACAGGGGGCCGCGCTGACTATGGCTACACCTTC. The J gene is TRBJ1-2, the V gene TRBV21-1; TRBD1 is taken as the D call from the table, unchecked against the DNA. TRBV21-1 is classified as a pseudogene. The CDR3 has 18 amino acids.

This chain links TRBV7-9 with TRBJ2-1; 8 nucleotides line up with TRBD2. CDR1 is SEHNR and CDR2 is FQNEAQ in the germline V gene (reference sequence). This CDR3 region has 17 residues. V lost 5 bases, J lost 1 base, and 10 bases stayed unmatched. The CDR3 spells CASSPKGGTRSYNEQFF. In DNA, the CDR3 is TGTGCCAGCAGCCCGAAAGGCGGGACTAGGTCCTACAATGAGCAGTTCTTC.

The chain has TRBV10-1 and TRBJ2-5; a weak D match, TRBD2 (5 bases). Matching the DNA end better, TRBJ2-7 makes the J call doubtful. The CDR3 sequence is 14 residues long. Germline V CDR1 and CDR2: WNHNN, SYGVQD (reference sequence). The CDR3 nucleotides are TGCGCCAGCAGTGACCAGCGGACTGCCTACGAGCAGTACTTC. It translates to CASSDQRTAYEQYF.

A few counts support this clone. The chain carries TRBV5-6 and TRBJ1-2; D possibly corresponds to TRBD1 (5 bases). Trimming removed 0 bases from V and 4 bases from J, with 10 bases in between. Germline CDR1 SGHDT, CDR2 YYEEEE. The length of the CDR3 is 14 residues. The CDR3 DNA sequence: TGTGCCAGCAGCTTGGCGGGGGGATCCTATGGCTACACCTTC. Translation gives CASSLAGGSYGYTF. Full variable domain (missing parts from reference TRBV5-6 and TRBJ1-2): DAGVTQSPTHLIKTRGQQVTLRCSPKSGHDTVSWYQQALGQGPQFIFQYYEEEERQRGNFPDRFSGHQFPNYSSELNVNALLLGDSALYLCASSLAGGSYGYTFGSGTRLTVV.

The chain has TRBV5-1 and TRBJ1-1; 7 bases map to TRBD1. Germline CDR1 is SGHRS and CDR2 is YFSETQ. V was clipped by 6 bases and J by 1 base; unmatched bases: 9. The CDR3 spans 15 residues. CDR3 in DNA: TGCGCCAGCAACCGGTTGGGACAGTGGAACACTGAAGCTTTCTTT. Protein: CASNRLGQWNTEAFF.

This chain joins TRBV6-4 and TRBJ2-1; possibly TRBD2 for D (6 bases). CDR1 and CDR2 (germline): MRHNA, SNTAGT. The ends were cut back, 3 bases at V and 1 base at J, with 7 bases in the middle. This CDR3 contains 14 residues. CDR3 sequence (DNA): TGTGCCAGCAGTGAACGGGAGTCCTACAATGAGCAGTTCTTC. This codes for CASSERESYNEQFF.

The chain carries TRBV5-6 and TRBJ2-7, with TRBD1 matching 10 bases. Germline assignment: CDR1 SGHDT and CDR2 YYEEEE. After removal of 2 bases from V and 5 bases from J, the junction contained 10 bases not matched to a gene. CDR3 length equals 16 residues. The CDR3 DNA reads TGTGCCAGCAGCTTCGATAGGGGACAGGGGTCCCACGAGCAGTACTTC. Translating gives CASSFDRGQGSHEQYF.

The chain joins TRBV5-1 to TRBJ2-7, with TRBD2 matching 9 bases. V shed 3 bases and J 4 bases; nucleotides not matched to a gene: 5. The CDR3 contains 14 residues. Germline values: CDR1 SGHRS, CDR2 YFSETQ. CDR3: CASSSGTSPYEQYF. CDR3 nucleotides: TGCGCCAGCAGCTCCGGGACTAGCCCATACGAGCAGTACTTC.

This clone was detected a few times. The chain is built from TRBV5-8 and TRBJ2-5; 8 nucleotides line up with TRBD1. CDR3 length: 16 residues. Germline V gives CDR1 SGHTS, CDR2 YDEGEE. V shed 3 bases, J shed 2 bases, and the junction held 9 bases outside the gene matches. The CDR3 DNA follows: TGTGCCAGCAGCTCCGGACAGGGCGGTCGGCAAGAGACCCAGTACTTC. Protein product: CASSSGQGGRQETQYF.

V is TRBV28 and J is TRBJ1-1, with D unresolved. Trimming took 3 bases from V and 3 from J, leaving 17 bases between them. Germline CDR1 is MDHEN and CDR2 is SYDVKM. The CDR3 runs 16 residues. CDR3 nucleotide sequence: TGTGCCAGCAGTTTGCCCGGGATTTGGGCGGACACTGAAGCTTTCTTT. It yields the protein CASSLPGIWADTEAFF.